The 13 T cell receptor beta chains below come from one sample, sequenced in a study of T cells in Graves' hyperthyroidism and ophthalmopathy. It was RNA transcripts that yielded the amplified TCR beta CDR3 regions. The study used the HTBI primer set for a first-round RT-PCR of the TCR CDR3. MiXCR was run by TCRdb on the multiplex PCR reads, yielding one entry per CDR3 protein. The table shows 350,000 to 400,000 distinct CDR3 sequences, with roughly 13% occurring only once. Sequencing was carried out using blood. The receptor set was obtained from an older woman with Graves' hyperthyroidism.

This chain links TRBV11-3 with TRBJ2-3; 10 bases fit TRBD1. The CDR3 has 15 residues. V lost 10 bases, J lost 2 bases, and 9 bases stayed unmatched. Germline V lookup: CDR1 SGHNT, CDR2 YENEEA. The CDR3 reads CAISAGTGDTDTQYF. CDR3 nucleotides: TGTGCCATCAGTGCCGGGACAGGGGACACAGATACGCAGTATTTT.

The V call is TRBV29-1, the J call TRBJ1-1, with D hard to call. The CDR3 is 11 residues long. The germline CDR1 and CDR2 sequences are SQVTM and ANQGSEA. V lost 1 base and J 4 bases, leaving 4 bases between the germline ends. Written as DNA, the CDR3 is TGCAGCGTTGAAGGCCCCACTGAAGCTTTCTTT. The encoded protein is CSVEGPTEAFF.

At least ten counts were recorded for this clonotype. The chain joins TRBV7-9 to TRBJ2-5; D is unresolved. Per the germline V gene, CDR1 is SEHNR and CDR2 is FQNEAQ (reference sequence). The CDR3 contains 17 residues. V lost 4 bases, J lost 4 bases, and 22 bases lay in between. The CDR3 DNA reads TGTGCCAGCAGCTCCCTTTTGGGCCGGGCAGCCCCAGAGACCCAGTACTTC. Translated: CASSSLLGRAAPETQYF. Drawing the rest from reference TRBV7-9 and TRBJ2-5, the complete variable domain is DTGVSQNPRHKITKRGQNVTFRCDPISEHNRLYWYRQTLGQGPEFLTYFQNEAQLEKSRLLSDRFSAERPKGSFSTLEIQRTEQGDSAMYLCASSSLLGRAAPETQYFGPGTRLLVL.

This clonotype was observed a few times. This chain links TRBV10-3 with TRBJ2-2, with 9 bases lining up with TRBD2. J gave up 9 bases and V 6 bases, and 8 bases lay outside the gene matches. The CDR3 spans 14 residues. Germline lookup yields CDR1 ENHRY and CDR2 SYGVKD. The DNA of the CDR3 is TGTGCCATCAGAGGGGCGGGAGGGCCCCGGGAGCTGTTTTTT. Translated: CAIRGAGGPRELFF.

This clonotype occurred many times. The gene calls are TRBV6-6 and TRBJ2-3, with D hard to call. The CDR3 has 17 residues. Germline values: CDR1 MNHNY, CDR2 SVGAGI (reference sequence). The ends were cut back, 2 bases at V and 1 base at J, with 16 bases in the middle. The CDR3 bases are TGTGCCAGCAGTTACGCCCCTCTTGGCTCCGGCACAGATACGCAGTATTTT. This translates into CASSYAPLGSGTDTQYF.

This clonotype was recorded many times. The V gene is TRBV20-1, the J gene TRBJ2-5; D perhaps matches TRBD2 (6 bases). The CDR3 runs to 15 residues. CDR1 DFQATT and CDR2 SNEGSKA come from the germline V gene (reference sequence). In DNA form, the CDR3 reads TGCAGCTATACTCAAAGGACTACTTCGCGGGAGACCCAGTACTTC. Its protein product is CSYTQRTTSRETQYF.

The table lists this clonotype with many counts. The CDR3 sequence: CASSAQGGVAEAFF. The CDR3 DNA reads as TGTGCCAGCAGTGCCCAGGGGGGCGTCGCTGAAGCTTTCTTT. The rearrangement joins TRBV27 to TRBJ1-1; TRBD1 matches at 7 bases. Germline V gives CDR1 MNHEY, CDR2 SMNVEV (reference sequence). The CDR3 has 14 residues. V dropped 5 bases and J dropped 6; count of bases not matched to a gene: 9.

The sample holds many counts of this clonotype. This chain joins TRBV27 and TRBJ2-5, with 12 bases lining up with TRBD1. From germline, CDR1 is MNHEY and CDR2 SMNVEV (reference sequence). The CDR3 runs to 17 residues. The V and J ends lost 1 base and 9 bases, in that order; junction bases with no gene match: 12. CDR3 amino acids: CASSLYKGQGAPEAQYF. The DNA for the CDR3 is TGTGCCAGCAGTTTATACAAGGGACAGGGGGCTCCGGAAGCCCAGTACTTC.

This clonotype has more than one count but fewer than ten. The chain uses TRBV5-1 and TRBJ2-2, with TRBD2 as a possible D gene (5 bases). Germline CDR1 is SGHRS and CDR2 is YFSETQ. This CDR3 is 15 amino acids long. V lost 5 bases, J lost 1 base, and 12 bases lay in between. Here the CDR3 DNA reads TGCGCCAGCAGTACCCCAGGAGGGAACACCGGGGAGCTGTTTTTT. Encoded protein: CASSTPGGNTGELFF.

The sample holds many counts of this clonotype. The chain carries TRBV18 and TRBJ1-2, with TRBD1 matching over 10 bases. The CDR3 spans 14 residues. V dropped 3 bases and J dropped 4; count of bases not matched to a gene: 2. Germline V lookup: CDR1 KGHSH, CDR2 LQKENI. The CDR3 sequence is CASSPGDRGYGYTF. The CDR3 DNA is TGTGCCAGCTCACCGGGGGACAGGGGCTATGGCTACACCTTC.

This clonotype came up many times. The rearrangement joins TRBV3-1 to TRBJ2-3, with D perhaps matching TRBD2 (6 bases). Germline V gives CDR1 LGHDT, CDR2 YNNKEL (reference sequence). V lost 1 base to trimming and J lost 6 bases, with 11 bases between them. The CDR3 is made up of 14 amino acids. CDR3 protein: CASSQVAGRDTQYF. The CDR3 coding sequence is TGTGCCAGCAGCCAAGTGGCGGGGAGGGATACGCAGTATTTT.

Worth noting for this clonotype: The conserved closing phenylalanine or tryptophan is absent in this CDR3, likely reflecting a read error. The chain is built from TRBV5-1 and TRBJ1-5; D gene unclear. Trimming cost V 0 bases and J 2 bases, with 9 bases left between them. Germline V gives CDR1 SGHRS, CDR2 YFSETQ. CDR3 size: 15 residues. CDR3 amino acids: CASSLDAGRNQPQHS. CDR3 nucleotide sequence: TGCGCCAGCAGCTTGGATGCAGGCCGCAATCAGCCCCAGCATTCT.

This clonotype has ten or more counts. The CDR3 region is CASSLEEGDTQYF. The CDR3 DNA sequence: TGTGCCAGCAGCTTGGAGGAAGGAGATACGCAGTATTTT. J is TRBJ2-3 and V is TRBV5-4; D is undetermined. V gave up 0 bases and J gave up 5 bases, with 7 bases separating them. The germline V gene has CDR1 SGHNT and CDR2 YYREEE (reference sequence). The CDR3 consists of 13 residues.